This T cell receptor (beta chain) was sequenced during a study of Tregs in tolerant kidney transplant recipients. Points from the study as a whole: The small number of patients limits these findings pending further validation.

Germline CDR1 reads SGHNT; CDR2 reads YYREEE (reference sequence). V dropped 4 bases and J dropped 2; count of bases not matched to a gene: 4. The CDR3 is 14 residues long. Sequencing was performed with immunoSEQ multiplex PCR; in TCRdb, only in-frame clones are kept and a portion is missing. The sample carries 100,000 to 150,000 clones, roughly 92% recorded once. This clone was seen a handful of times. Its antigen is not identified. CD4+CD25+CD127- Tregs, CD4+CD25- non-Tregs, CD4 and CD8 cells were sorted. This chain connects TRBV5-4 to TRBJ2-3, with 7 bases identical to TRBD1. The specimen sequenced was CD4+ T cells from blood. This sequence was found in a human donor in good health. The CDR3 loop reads CASSQGTATDTQYF. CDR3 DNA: TGTGCCAGCAGCCAGGGGACAGCCACAGATACGCAGTATTTT.